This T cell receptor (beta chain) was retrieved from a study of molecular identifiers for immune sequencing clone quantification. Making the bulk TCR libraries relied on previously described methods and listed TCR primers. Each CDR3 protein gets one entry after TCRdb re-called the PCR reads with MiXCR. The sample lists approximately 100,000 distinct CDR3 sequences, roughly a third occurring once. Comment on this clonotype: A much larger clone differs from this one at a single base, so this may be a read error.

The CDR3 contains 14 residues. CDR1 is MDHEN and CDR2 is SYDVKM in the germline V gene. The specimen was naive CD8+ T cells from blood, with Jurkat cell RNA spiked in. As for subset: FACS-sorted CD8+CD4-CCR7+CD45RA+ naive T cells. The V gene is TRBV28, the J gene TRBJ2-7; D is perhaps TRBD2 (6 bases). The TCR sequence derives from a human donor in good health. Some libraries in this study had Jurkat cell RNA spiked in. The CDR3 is CASSPAWDSYVQYF. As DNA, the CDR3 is TGTGCCAGCAGCCCAGCCTGGGACTCCTACGTGCAGTACTTC.